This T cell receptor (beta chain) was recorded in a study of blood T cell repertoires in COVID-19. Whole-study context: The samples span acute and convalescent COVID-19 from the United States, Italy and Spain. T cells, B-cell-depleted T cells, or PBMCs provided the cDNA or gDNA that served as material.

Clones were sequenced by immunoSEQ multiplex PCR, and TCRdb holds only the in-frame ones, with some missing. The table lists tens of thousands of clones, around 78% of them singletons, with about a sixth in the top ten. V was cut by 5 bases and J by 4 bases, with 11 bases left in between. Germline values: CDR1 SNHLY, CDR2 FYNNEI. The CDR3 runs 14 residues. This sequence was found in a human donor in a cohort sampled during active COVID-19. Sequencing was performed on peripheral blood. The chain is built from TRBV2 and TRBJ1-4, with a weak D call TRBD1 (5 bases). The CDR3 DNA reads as TGTGCCAGCAGTTGGACACTAAATAATGAAAAACTGTTTTTT. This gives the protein CASSWTLNNEKLFF.